These 9 T cell receptor beta chains were all obtained from the same sample, sequenced in a study of cytomegalovirus exposure and HLA in healthy donors. The PCR ran on 60 Vbeta and 13 Jbeta primers. Using immunoSEQ multiplex PCR, the repertoire was profiled, and TCRdb retains in-frame clones only, with some absent. Here the sample spans some 95,000 clones, over 75% being singletons. The sample taken for sequencing was PBMCs. These receptors were obtained from a man aged 25-45 years in good health and CMV-seronegative.

This sequence joins TRBV27 and TRBJ1-2; 10 bases map to TRBD1. J gave up 4 bases and V 5 bases, and 7 bases lay outside the gene matches. The CDR3 extends over 15 amino acids. Germline V gene sequence: CDR1 MNHEY, CDR2 SMNVEV (reference sequence). CDR3 DNA: TGTGCCAGCAGTCCCCCCGACAGGGGGCCCTATGGCTACACCTTC. The encoded protein is CASSPPDRGPYGYTF.

The rearrangement uses TRBV7-2 and TRBJ1-6; 7 bases fit TRBD1. The germline V gene has CDR1 SGHTA and CDR2 FQGNSA. V shed 4 bases, J shed 4 bases, and the junction held 13 bases outside the gene matches. The CDR3 sequence is 18 residues long. The CDR3 DNA reads as TGTGCCAGCAGCTCACGCCCAAGAGGGGGCGGGTATAATTCACCCCTCCACTTT. It encodes CASSSRPRGGGYNSPLHF.

The J gene is TRBJ1-1, the V gene TRBV28; 9 bases align to TRBD1. V was pared by 6 bases and J by 3 bases, with 5 bases of the junction left unmatched. CDR1 MDHEN and CDR2 SYDVKM come from the germline V gene. The CDR3 length is 14 residues. The CDR3 DNA is TGTGCCAGCAGCAAACAGGGGGCGGACACTGAAGCTTTCTTT. Residues: CASSKQGADTEAFF.

This clone was observed a handful of times. The CDR3 DNA follows: TGCGCCAGCAGCATGCAACCAGGGGGGCAAGAGACCCAGTACTTC. It specifies CASSMQPGGQETQYF. This rearrangement joins TRBV5-1 to TRBJ2-5; maybe TRBD1 (7 bases). This CDR3 comprises 15 residues. The germline CDR1 and CDR2 sequences are SGHRS and YFSETQ. V lost 4 bases, J lost 2 bases, and 15 bases lay in between.

The chain links TRBV4-2 to TRBJ2-7; 8 bases align to TRBD1. Per germline, CDR1 LGHNA and CDR2 YNFKEQ. V trimming: 4 bases; J trimming: 5 bases; junction bases outside the gene matches: 10. This CDR3 region has 15 residues. CDR3 sequence reads: CASSPSTGAVDEQYF. The DNA for the CDR3 is TGTGCCAGCAGCCCCTCGACAGGGGCGGTCGACGAGCAGTACTTC.

The chain has TRBV27 and TRBJ1-5; 7 bases match TRBD1. The CDR3 runs to 14 residues. The germline gives CDR1 MNHEY, CDR2 SMNVEV (reference sequence). V was clipped by 2 bases and J by 6 bases; unmatched bases: 4. In DNA, the CDR3 is TGTGCCAGCAGTTTAAAGAGGGGGCGTCAGCCCCAGCATTTT. It translates to CASSLKRGRQPQHF.

The V call is TRBV12-5, the J call TRBJ1-1; D unclear. Germline CDR1 is LGHNT and CDR2 is FRNRAP. The CDR3 has 12 amino acids. The V and J ends lost 6 bases and 0 bases respectively, with 5 bases between them. The CDR3, as DNA: TGTGCTAGTGGCTCAGTGAACACTGAAGCTTTCTTT. Translating it yields CASGSVNTEAFF.

The chain uses TRBV4-2 and TRBJ2-1; 9 bases are a match to TRBD2. Unmatched junction bases numbered 5, after V lost 0 bases and J lost 2 bases. Germline-derived CDR1 and CDR2 are LGHNA and YNFKEQ. The CDR3 covers 17 residues. The CDR3 coding sequence is TGTGCCAGCAGCCAAGATGGTCGCGGGGGGGCCTACAATGAGCAGTTCTTC. Its translation: CASSQDGRGGAYNEQFF.

This chain links TRBV25-1 with TRBJ2-1; 14 bases fit TRBD2. The CDR3 is 15 residues long. The V gene end was trimmed by 6 bases and the J gene end by 5 bases; junction bases not matched to a gene: 3. Germline lookup yields CDR1 MGHDK and CDR2 SYGVNS. Here the CDR3 DNA reads TGTGCCAGCAGCCTGGGACTAGCGGGAGACAATGAGCAGTTCTTC. It codes for CASSLGLAGDNEQFF.